This T cell receptor (beta chain) was retrieved from a study of CD8 T cells in Susac syndrome. Notes on this clonotype: The antigen is unknown.

Random hexamers were used to reverse transcribe the RNA input (about 0.5 to 1 ug). An immunoSEQ multiplex PCR generated amplified TCR beta CDR3 products spanning 54 Vbeta and 13 Jbeta. TCRdb recomputed calls from the immunoSEQ multiplex PCR reads with MiXCR, one row per CDR3 protein. In the table there are hundreds of thousands of distinct CDR3 sequences, 95% of which are singletons. Germline CDR1 and CDR2: KGHDR and SFDVKD. CDR3 length: 17 amino acids. V was pared by 1 base and J by 3 bases, with 8 bases of the junction left unmatched. Peripheral blood CD8+ and CD4+ T cells were profiled by TCR beta sequencing. Purification of the CD8+ and CD4+ T cells relied on negative isolation, and TEMRA cells underwent FACS enrichment. Notes on the study in general: The study conceded that relatively few individuals underwent its TCR sequencing and HLA analysis.

This clonotype was sampled from a human donor with multiple sclerosis. Sequencing input: CD4+ T cells from PBMCs. The J gene is TRBJ1-1, the V gene TRBV24-1; 9 positions agree with TRBD1. CDR3 nucleotides: TGTGCCACCAGTGATTTCGACAGGGGGGAGGCTGACACTGAAGCTTTCTTT. It specifies CATSDFDRGEADTEAFF.